This TCR beta chain derives from a study of T cells in Graves' hyperthyroidism and ophthalmopathy. There were TCR beta CDR3 regions amplified from RNA transcripts. Researchers ran a first-round RT-PCR on the TCR CDR3 using the HTBI primer set. MiXCR was run by TCRdb on the multiplex PCR reads, yielding one entry per CDR3 protein. The sample shows fewer than 350,000 distinct CDR3 sequences, approximately 14% of them seen only once. Study-wide results and caveats: Patients with ophthalmopathy were separated from those with stable hyperthyroidism by a 13 V-J model.

Clinical symptoms, serum thyroxine and TRAb, thyroid ultrasound and orbital computed tomography were used for the diagnoses. The blood was taken when hyperthyroidism was first diagnosed, before any ophthalmopathy symptoms showed up. This clonotype showed up many times. Its antigen is currently unknown. This clonotype was sampled from a woman aged 45 to 65 with Graves' hyperthyroidism that later progressed to Graves' ophthalmopathy. The specimen was blood.

CDR3 nucleotides: TGTGCCATCGGGGACAGACTCCTCTATGGCTACACCTTC. Translated, it gives CAIGDRLLYGYTF. The chain combines TRBV18 with TRBJ1-2; TRBD1 aligns across 7 bases. V gave up 10 bases and J gave up 4 bases; unmatched junction bases: 9. CDR1 KGHSH and CDR2 LQKENI come from the germline V gene. This CDR3 spans 13 amino acids.